This T cell receptor beta chain was captured by sequencing in a study of blood T cell repertoires in COVID-19. Study-wide context: The samples span acute and convalescent COVID-19 from the United States, Italy and Spain. T cells, B-cell-depleted T cells, or PBMCs provided the cDNA or gDNA that served as material.

The assay was immunoSEQ multiplex PCR, and TCRdb's table has in-frame clones only and misses some. Of more than 200,000 clones in the sample, approximately 88% were seen once. The participants were between about 18 and 90 years old and came from under 25 US areas. Participants reported their clinical history, and cohort assignment relied on those reports. The CDR3 extends over 15 amino acids. Losses at the gene ends were 3 bases for V and 7 bases for J; bases not matched to a gene: 4. Per germline, CDR1 LNHDA and CDR2 SQIVND (reference sequence). The V gene is TRBV19, the J gene TRBJ2-2; TRBD2 matches at 11 bases. The sequenced sample consisted of PBMCs or T cells enriched from blood (not recorded which). This receptor was identified in a woman aged 30 to 39 who had been exposed to COVID-19. The CDR3 spells CASSILAGGNGELFF. CDR3 nucleotides: TGTGCCAGTAGTATTCTAGCGGGAGGTAACGGGGAGCTGTTTTTT.